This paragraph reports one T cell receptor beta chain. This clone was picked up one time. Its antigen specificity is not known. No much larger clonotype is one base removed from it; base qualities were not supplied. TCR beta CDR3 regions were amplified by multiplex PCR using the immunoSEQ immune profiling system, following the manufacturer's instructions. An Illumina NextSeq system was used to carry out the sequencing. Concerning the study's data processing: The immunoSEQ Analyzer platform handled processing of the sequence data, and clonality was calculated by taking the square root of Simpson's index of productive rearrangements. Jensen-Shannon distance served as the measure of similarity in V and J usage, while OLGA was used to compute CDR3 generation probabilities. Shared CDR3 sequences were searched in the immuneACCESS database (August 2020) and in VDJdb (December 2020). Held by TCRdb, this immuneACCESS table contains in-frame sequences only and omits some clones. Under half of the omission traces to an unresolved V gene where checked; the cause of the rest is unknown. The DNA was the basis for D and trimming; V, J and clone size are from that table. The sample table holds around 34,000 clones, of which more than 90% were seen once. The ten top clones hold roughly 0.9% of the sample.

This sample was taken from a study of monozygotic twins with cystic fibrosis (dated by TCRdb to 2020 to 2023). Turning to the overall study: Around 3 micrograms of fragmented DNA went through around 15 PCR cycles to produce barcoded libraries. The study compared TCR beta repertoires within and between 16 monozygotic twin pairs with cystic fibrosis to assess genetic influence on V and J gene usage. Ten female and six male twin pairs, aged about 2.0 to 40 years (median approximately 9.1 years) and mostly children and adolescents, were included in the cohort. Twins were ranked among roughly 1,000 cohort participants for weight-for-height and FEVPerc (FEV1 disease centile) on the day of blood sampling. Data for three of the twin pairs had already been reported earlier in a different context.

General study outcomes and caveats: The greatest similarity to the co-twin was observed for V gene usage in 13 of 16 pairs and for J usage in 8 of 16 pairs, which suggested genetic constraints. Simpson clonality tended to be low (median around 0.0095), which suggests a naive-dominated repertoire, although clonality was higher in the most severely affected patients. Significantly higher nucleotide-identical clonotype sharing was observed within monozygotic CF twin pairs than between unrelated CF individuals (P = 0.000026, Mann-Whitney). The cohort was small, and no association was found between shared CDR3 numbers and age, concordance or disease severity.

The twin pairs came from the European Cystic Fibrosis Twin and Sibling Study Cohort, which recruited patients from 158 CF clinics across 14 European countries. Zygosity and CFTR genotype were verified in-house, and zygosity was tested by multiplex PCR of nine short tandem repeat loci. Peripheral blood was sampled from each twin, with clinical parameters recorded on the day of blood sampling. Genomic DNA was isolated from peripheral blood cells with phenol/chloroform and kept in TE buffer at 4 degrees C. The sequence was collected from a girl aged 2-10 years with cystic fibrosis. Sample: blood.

The DNA is TGTGCCAGCAGTGGGCTGGGGGCTCACGTAGAAAAACTGTTTTTT. Translated, this gives CASSGLGAHVEKLFF. The sequence links TRBV6-1 to TRBJ1-4; tentative D gene TRBD1, with 6 bases matching. CDR1 and CDR2 were assigned from the germline V gene as MNHNS and SASEGT. Measured from the cysteine to the phenylalanine, the CDR3 is 15 residues long. Kept here is only the CDR3 DNA, which spans 45 bases and is read in frame from base 1. The trim is 4 bases for V and 8 bases for J, with a gap of 17 bases between the germline ends.